This is a list of T cell receptor beta chains from one sample in a study of blood T cell repertoires in COVID-19. The method was immunoSEQ multiplex PCR; TCRdb's version includes in-frame clones alone and lacks a portion of them. The sample lists 280,000 or so clones; approximately 86% were seen once. Sequencing input: peripheral blood. These receptors originate from a woman between 25 and 40 years old who had recovered from COVID-19. CDR3s include the opening cysteine and the closing phenylalanine or tryptophan. The D gene is left open where the match is weak. The size entry is marked missing in some rows and otherwise reads once, few, many or a size class.

>TRBV28|TRBD1|TRBJ1-2|NA
CASSSSTGGLYGYTF
TGTGCCAGCAGTAGCTCGACAGGGGGGTTGTATGGCTACACCTTC
>TRBV4-1|NA|TRBJ1-4|NA
CASSLGQLNEKLFF
TGCGCCAGCAGCCTTGGACAGCTAAATGAAAAACTGTTTTTT
>TRBV6-2/TRBV6-3|NA|TRBJ2-2|NA
CASRPSADTGELFF
TGTGCCAGCAGGCCTAGCGCGGACACCGGGGAGCTGTTTTTT
>TRBV27|NA|TRBJ1-5|NA
CASRGEGLGNQPQHF
TGTGCCAGCAGGGGGGAGGGTTTGGGCAATCAGCCCCAGCATTTT
>TRBV19|TRBD2|TRBJ2-1|NA
CASSHRLAGGGEQFF
TGTGCCAGTAGCCATAGGTTAGCGGGAGGAGGTGAGCAGTTCTTC
>TRBV7-8|NA|TRBJ2-5|NA
CASARSPSETQYF
TGTGCCAGCGCAAGAAGTCCGAGCGAGACCCAGTACTTC
>TRBV19|TRBD1|TRBJ2-6|NA
CASSTTGSGANVLTF
TGTGCCAGTAGTACGACAGGGAGCGGGGCCAACGTCCTGACTTTC
>TRBV10-3|TRBD1|TRBJ2-1|once
CAISDLLGQGIHEQFF
TGTGCCATCAGTGATCTATTGGGACAGGGGATCCATGAGCAGTTCTTC
>TRBV7-8|TRBD1|TRBJ1-4|NA
CASSEETGLKLFF
TGTGCCAGCAGCGAGGAGACAGGGCTGAAACTGTTTTTT
>TRBV10-3|NA|TRBJ1-5|once
CAISPSGGGQPQHF
TGTGCCATCAGCCCATCGGGGGGTGGTCAGCCCCAGCATTTT
>TRBV21-1|NA|TRBJ1-1|NA
CASSKGSKLGPEAFF
TGTGCCAGCAGCAAAGGGTCCAAGCTAGGTCCTGAAGCTTTCTTT
>TRBV7-2|TRBD1|TRBJ1-2|NA
CASRPGTGSPNYGYTF
TGTGCCAGCAGGCCCGGGACAGGCTCTCCTAACTATGGCTACACCTTC
>TRBV25-1|TRBD1|TRBJ2-3|NA
CASSDPGQGAQYF
TGTGCCAGCAGTGACCCTGGACAGGGGGCGCAGTATTTT
>TRBV3-1/TRBV3-2|TRBD1|TRBJ1-2|NA
CASSQLLRGQGDYGYTF
TGTGCCAGCAGCCAATTACTTCGGGGGCAGGGGGACTATGGCTACACCTTC
>TRBV19|NA|TRBJ2-3|NA
CASSPGYTDTQYF
TGTGCCAGTAGCCCCGGGTACACAGATACGCAGTATTTT
>TRBV6-5|TRBD1|TRBJ2-2|NA
CASRTGSADTGELFF
TGTGCCAGCAGGACAGGGTCAGCGGACACCGGGGAGCTGTTTTTT
>TRBV6-4|TRBD1|TRBJ2-7|once
CASSAGTGPYEQYF
TGTGCCAGCAGTGCCGGGACAGGGCCCTACGAGCAGTACTTC
>TRBV5-1|NA|TRBJ1-3|NA
CASSLGATGNTIYF
TGCGCCAGCAGCTTGGGGGCCACCGGAAACACCATATATTTT
>TRBV20-1|TRBD2|TRBJ2-7|NA
CSASKREGLIYEQYF
TGCAGTGCTAGTAAGCGGGAGGGCCTCATCTACGAGCAGTACTTC
>TRBV19|NA|TRBJ2-1|NA
CASSMGSSTYNEQFF
TGTGCCAGTAGTATGGGGTCTAGCACCTACAATGAGCAGTTCTTC
>TRBV25-1|TRBD1|TRBJ1-1|NA
CASSGDRMVAEAFF
TGTGCCAGCAGTGGGGACAGGATGGTGGCTGAAGCTTTCTTT
>TRBV3-1/TRBV3-2|TRBD1|TRBJ2-5|NA
CASSQAGTGAGTQYF
TGTGCCAGCAGCCAAGCAGGGACAGGTGCGGGGACCCAGTACTTC
>TRBV28|NA|TRBJ1-5|NA
CASSLPSHYNQPQHF
TGTGCCAGCAGTTTACCCAGTCACTATAATCAGCCCCAGCATTTT
>TRBV11-2|TRBD2|TRBJ2-3|NA
CASSLVGRELPSDTQYF
TGTGCCAGCAGCTTAGTGGGGCGGGAGCTACCTTCGGATACGCAGTATTTT
>TRBV7-2|TRBD2|TRBJ2-7|few
CASSLDGGGSYEQYF
TGTGCCAGCAGCTTAGACGGCGGGGGCTCCTACGAGCAGTACTTC